Below, 2 T cell receptor beta chains from the same sample are listed, as sequenced in a study of T cell responses to AZD1222 COVID-19 vaccine. Generated by immunoSEQ multiplex PCR, the TCRdb table keeps only in-frame clones and is missing some. The repertoire consists of fewer than 120,000 clones, with more than 90% occurring once and the leading ten covering 2% to 2.5%. The material was peripheral blood, obtained 28 days after the second AZD1222 dose. These TCRs come from an adult who received the AZD1222 COVID-19 vaccine.

The chain has TRBV6-2 or TRBV6-3 and TRBJ2-2; TRBD1 matches 7 bases. V was clipped by 4 bases and J by 5 bases; unmatched bases: 7. Germline values: CDR1 MNHEY, CDR2 SVGEGT. The CDR3 is 15 residues long. The CDR3: CASSFPDRVTGELFF. CDR3 nucleotide sequence: TGTGCCAGCAGTTTCCCCGACAGGGTTACCGGGGAGCTGTTTTTT.

This clone was seen only once. The J gene is TRBJ2-1, the V gene TRBV9; 8 bases are shared with TRBD1. The CDR3 contains 15 residues. Germline CDR1 reads SGDLS; CDR2 reads YYNGEE. V shed 2 bases, J shed 6 bases, and the junction held 7 bases outside the gene matches. Written as DNA, the CDR3 is TGTGCCAGCAGCGTGCTCAGGGGGCGCATCAATGAGCAGTTCTTC. It is translated as CASSVLRGRINEQFF.